The 11 T cell receptor beta chains below were found in one sample sequenced in a study of shared clonotypes between healthy human individuals. Generated by immunoSEQ multiplex PCR, the TCRdb table keeps only in-frame clones and is missing some. The sample carries around 1,100,000 clones, 60% to 85% recorded once. The sample taken for sequencing was memory CD4+ T cells from PBMCs. Subset reported: CD45RA-negative fraction. The origin of the receptors is a man between 18 and 35 years old in good health. Some clones in this sample may be carry-over from other donors' samples.

This clone was observed at least ten times. Other DNA sequences from this sample encode an identical CDR3 as well. The CDR3 DNA reads TGTGCCAGCAGTGGGACAGGGGGGACTGAAGCTTTCTTT. Translating it yields CASSGTGGTEAFF. The chain combines TRBV6-5 with TRBJ1-1; 11 bases align to TRBD1. The CDR3 consists of 13 residues. With 5 bases clipped from V and 5 bases from J, the junction kept 1 base outside the gene matches. Per the germline V gene, CDR1 is MNHEY and CDR2 is SVGAGI.

This chain connects TRBV5-1 to TRBJ1-4; maybe TRBD1 (5 bases). V was clipped by 4 bases and J by 5 bases, with 12 bases between them. CDR3 length: 14 amino acids. Germline V gives CDR1 SGHRS, CDR2 YFSETQ. The chain's CDR3 is CASSRDGINEKLFF. CDR3 nucleotides: TGCGCCAGCAGCCGGGACGGAATAAATGAAAAACTGTTTTTT.

This clone showed up just a few times. The V gene is TRBV18, the J gene TRBJ2-3; TRBD2 aligns across 9 bases. CDR1 and CDR2 (germline): KGHSH, LQKENI. CDR3 length: 15 amino acids. V dropped 6 bases and J dropped 3; count of bases not matched to a gene: 7. CDR3 DNA: TGTGCCAGCTCCCTCAAGAGCGGGAGGACAGATACGCAGTATTTT. It yields the protein CASSLKSGRTDTQYF.

The V gene is TRBV5-1, the J gene TRBJ1-1; D may be TRBD1 (6 bases). Germline V gives CDR1 SGHRS, CDR2 YFSETQ. The V and J ends lost 1 base and 3 bases respectively, with 13 bases between them. The CDR3 extends over 15 amino acids. CDR3 sequence reads: CASSLPTGRHTEAFF. Here the CDR3 DNA reads TGCGCCAGCAGCTTGCCAACAGGGAGGCACACTGAAGCTTTCTTT.

The V and J genes are TRBV11-1 and TRBJ1-2, with D tentatively TRBD1 (5 bases). Deletions cut 1 base from V and 4 bases from J, with 13 bases between. Germline V CDR1 and CDR2: SGHAT, FQDESV (reference sequence). The CDR3 runs to 15 residues. The CDR3 here is CASSLDGRGAYGYTF. The CDR3 coding sequence is TGTGCCAGCAGCTTAGACGGGCGAGGGGCCTATGGCTACACCTTC.

This clone has a count of ten or more. At the DNA level, this CDR3 is encoded by other sequences in the same sample as well. The CDR3 region is CASSEGGTVYGYTF. The CDR3 DNA sequence: TGTGCCAGCAGTGAAGGGGGGACAGTGTATGGCTACACCTTC. The chain links TRBV2 to TRBJ1-2; TRBD1 matches at 7 bases. The CDR3 sequence is 14 residues long. V lost 1 base, J lost 5 bases, and 4 bases stayed unmatched. Germline CDR1 is SNHLY and CDR2 is FYNNEI.

This clone was seen just once. V is TRBV15 and J is TRBJ2-6; weak D call: TRBD2 (6 bases). V lost 5 bases to trimming and J lost 0 bases, with 11 bases between them. This CDR3 comprises 16 residues. CDR1 and CDR2 (germline): LNHNV, YYDKDF (reference sequence). The CDR3 loop reads CATSPEGVSGANVLTF. As DNA, the CDR3 is TGTGCCACCAGCCCGGAGGGAGTCTCTGGGGCCAACGTCCTGACTTTC.

The rearrangement uses TRBV4-1 and TRBJ2-3; 7 bases fit TRBD2. Trimming took 0 bases from V and 1 from J; bases not matched to a gene: 10. The CDR3 length is 18 residues. Germline CDR1 is MGHRA and CDR2 is YSYEKL. DNA of the CDR3: TGCGCCAGCAGCCAAGAGGGGGGGACTTCGCTCGGCACAGATACGCAGTATTTT. It translates to CASSQEGGTSLGTDTQYF.

This rearrangement joins TRBV27 to TRBJ2-3; the D is unclear. V lost 5 bases, J lost 0 bases, and 6 bases lay in between. Germline values: CDR1 MNHEY, CDR2 SMNVEV (reference sequence). The CDR3 is 13 amino acids. Written as DNA, the CDR3 is TGTGCCAGCAGTACCTATAGCACAGATACGCAGTATTTT. This codes for CASSTYSTDTQYF.

About this clone itself: This may be a read error: a much more frequent sequence differs by one nucleotide. Other DNA sequences within the sample encode an identical CDR3. This sequence joins TRBV30 and TRBJ2-3; 7 bases are a match to TRBD2. Germline lookup yields CDR1 GTSNPN and CDR2 SVGIG (reference sequence). J gave up 2 bases and V 2 bases, and 4 bases lay outside the gene matches. The CDR3 spans 14 residues. CDR3 residues: CAWSPGLHTDTQYF. The CDR3 coding sequence is TGTGCCTGGAGTCCGGGACTACACACAGATACGCAGTATTTT.

The gene calls are TRBV5-6 and TRBJ1-3, with 10 bases identical to TRBD1. With 3 bases clipped from V and 2 bases from J, the junction kept 2 bases outside the gene matches. Germline-derived CDR1 and CDR2 are SGHDT and YYEEEE. CDR3 length: 15 residues. In nucleotides, the CDR3 is TGTGCCAGCAGCTCGGGGACAGGGGCTGGAAACACCATATATTTT. Translated, it gives CASSSGTGAGNTIYF.